The 25 T cell receptor beta chains below were found in one sample sequenced in a study of cytomegalovirus exposure and HLA in healthy donors. The PCR used 60 Vbeta and 13 Jbeta primers. Libraries were prepared by immunoSEQ multiplex PCR; TCRdb keeps only in-frame clonotypes and omits some of them. Among around 99,000 clones, approximately 76% were seen once, and the ten largest hold roughly 2.3%. The sample comprised PBMCs. Receptor source: a man in his late teens or twenties in good health and CMV-seronegative.

The chain employs TRBV5-4 and TRBJ1-2; possible D gene TRBD1, 6 bases. This CDR3 comprises 13 residues. CDR1 and CDR2 from the germline V gene are SGHNT and YYREEE (reference sequence). V gave up 5 bases and J gave up 4 bases, with 12 bases separating them. CDR3 nucleotides: TGTGCCAGCAGAACGGACAGCATCTATGGCTACACCTTC. Its protein is CASRTDSIYGYTF.

This rearrangement joins TRBV10-1 to TRBJ2-1, with D perhaps matching TRBD2 (5 bases). V was pared by 3 bases and J by 9 bases, with 12 bases between. The CDR3 covers 13 residues. From germline, CDR1 is WNHNN and CDR2 SYGVQD (reference sequence). DNA of the CDR3: TGCGCCAGCAGTGACACCTTGAGCGGTGAGCAGTTCTTC. It translates to CASSDTLSGEQFF.

V usage is TRBV29-1 and J usage is TRBJ1-3, with D hard to call. Trimming removed 4 bases from V and 11 bases from J, with 9 bases in between. Germline V CDR1 and CDR2: SQVTM, ANQGSEA. This CDR3 has 10 amino acids. For the CDR3, the DNA is TGCAGCGTTGTTGGGGAGTCCATATATTTT. Translation gives CSVVGESIYF.

This clone was counted only a few times. The chain combines TRBV5-4 with TRBJ1-2; no clear D. The CDR3 has 15 residues. Germline V gene sequence: CDR1 SGHNT, CDR2 YYREEE (reference sequence). Trimming took off 3 bases at V and 7 bases at J, with 19 bases between the two ends. The CDR3 DNA follows: TGTGCCAGCAGCTCTCTCGGTACAGCCTTCGGTGGCTACACCTTC. Amino acids: CASSSLGTAFGGYTF.

This clone was counted between two and nine times. V is TRBV5-1 and J is TRBJ2-5; the match to TRBD1 covers 8 bases. The better agreement between TRBJ2-7 and the DNA end casts doubt on the J call. This CDR3 comprises 14 residues. Germline-derived CDR1 and CDR2 are SGHRS and YFSETQ. The CDR3 reads CASSLRTGSYEQYF. CDR3 in DNA: TGCGCCAGCAGCTTGAGGACAGGGAGTTACGAGCAGTACTTC.

This chain joins TRBV6-1 and TRBJ1-5; D is undetermined. V lost 6 bases to trimming and J lost 3 bases, with 15 bases between them. CDR1 and CDR2 (germline): MNHNS, SASEGT. This CDR3 is built from 15 residues. CDR3 loop: CASRFGPSPNQPQHF. Written as DNA, the CDR3 is TGTGCCAGCAGGTTTGGGCCTTCGCCCAATCAGCCCCAGCATTTT.

The chain links TRBV5-6 to TRBJ2-1; the D gene is possibly TRBD2 (7 bases). Looked up from germline, CDR1 is SGHDT and CDR2 is YYEEEE. V gave up 1 base and J gave up 2 bases, with 10 bases separating them. This CDR3 contains 15 residues. The CDR3 spells CASSLPGGPYNEQFF. CDR3 DNA: TGTGCCAGCAGCTTGCCGGGGGGCCCCTACAATGAGCAGTTCTTC. Variable domain in full (rest from reference TRBV5-6 and TRBJ2-1): DAGVTQSPTHLIKTRGQQVTLRCSPKSGHDTVSWYQQALGQGPQFIFQYYEEEERQRGNFPDRFSGHQFPNYSSELNVNALLLGDSALYLCASSLPGGPYNEQFFGPGTRLTVL.

This clone was detected only once. The chain has TRBV7-3 and TRBJ1-2; maybe TRBD1 (6 bases). Germline-derived CDR1 and CDR2 are SGHTA and FQGTGA. The CDR3 spans 14 residues. The V and J ends lost 5 bases and 4 bases respectively, with 14 bases between them. CDR3 sequence: CASSLDSGLYGYTF. The CDR3 DNA reads TGTGCCAGCAGCCTGGACAGCGGACTCTATGGCTACACCTTC. Full variable domain (outside the CDR3, taken from reference TRBV7-3 and TRBJ1-2): GAGVSQTPSNKVTEKGKYVELRCDPISGHTALYWYRQSLGQGPEFLIYFQGTGAADDSGLPNDRFFAVRPEGSVSTLKIQRTERGDSAVYLCASSLDSGLYGYTFGSGTRLTVV.

The chain combines TRBV15 with TRBJ2-5; 8 bases fit TRBD2. Germline CDR1 reads LNHNV; CDR2 reads YYDKDF (reference sequence). V gave up 3 bases and J gave up 1 base; unmatched junction bases: 4. The CDR3 totals 15 residues. Here the CDR3 reads CATSSSGGFQETQYF. As DNA, the CDR3 is TGTGCCACCAGCAGCAGCGGGGGATTCCAAGAGACCCAGTACTTC.

The table lists this clone with a count of one. V and J are TRBV4-3 and TRBJ2-3, with TRBD2 identical over 14 bases. The CDR3 extends over 15 amino acids. Germline assignment: CDR1 LGHNA and CDR2 YSLEER. V shed 4 bases and J 5 bases; nucleotides not matched to a gene: 2. CDR3 sequence reads: CASSPGTSGGDTQYF. The CDR3 nucleotides read TGCGCCAGCAGCCCCGGGACTAGCGGGGGAGATACGCAGTATTTT.

The chain combines TRBV18 with TRBJ1-2, with D unclear. The CDR3 is 15 residues long. V lost 8 bases, J lost 7 bases, and 23 bases lay in between. Germline V CDR1 and CDR2: KGHSH, LQKENI. CDR3 protein: CASQKSGSGESGYTF. For the CDR3, the DNA is TGTGCCAGCCAGAAATCCGGCTCCGGAGAGAGTGGCTACACCTTC.

Note on this clone: Other DNA sequences in the sample encode the same CDR3. The gene calls are TRBV4-2 and TRBJ2-1; 9 positions agree with TRBD1. CDR1 and CDR2 from the germline V gene are LGHNA and YNFKEQ. The CDR3 spans 16 residues. With V trimmed by 0 bases and J by 5 bases, 5 bases remained unmatched. CDR3 coding DNA: TGTGCCAGCAGCCAAGAGGAGGGACAGGGCGACAATGAGCAGTTCTTC. Its protein is CASSQEEGQGDNEQFF.

V and J are TRBV6-1 and TRBJ2-7, with 9 nucleotides matching TRBD2. V shed 7 bases and J 2 bases; nucleotides not matched to a gene: 6. The CDR3 has 14 amino acids. Germline CDR1 reads MNHNS; CDR2 reads SASEGT. CDR3 nucleotides: TGTGCCAGCACCGCGGGGGGGCGGGCCTACGAGCAGTACTTC. Translating it yields CASTAGGRAYEQYF.

This clone was seen only a few times. J is TRBJ2-1 and V is TRBV6-6; the D is unclear. V dropped 0 bases and J dropped 9 bases, with 9 bases sitting between them. The CDR3 extends over 13 amino acids. CDR1 and CDR2 from the germline V gene are MNHNY and SVGAGI (reference sequence). CDR3 sequence reads: CASSYSRLVEQFF. CDR3 sequence (DNA): TGTGCCAGCAGTTACTCGAGGCTGGTTGAGCAGTTCTTC.

This chain links TRBV15 with TRBJ1-2; a possible D gene is TRBD1 (5 bases). V was clipped by 4 bases and J by 8 bases, with 14 bases between them. The germline V gene has CDR1 LNHNV and CDR2 YYDKDF (reference sequence). The length of the CDR3 is 13 residues. CDR3 amino acids: CATSKGTSWGYTF. Here the CDR3 DNA reads TGTGCCACCAGCAAGGGGACTTCCTGGGGCTACACCTTC.

This clone was counted once. The chain employs TRBV5-5 and TRBJ2-7; D not resolved. The CDR3 length is 13 residues. From germline, CDR1 is SGHKS and CDR2 YYEKEE (reference sequence). Trimming took 5 bases from V and 4 from J, leaving 13 bases between them. The CDR3 here is CASSYNTDYEQYF. CDR3 DNA: TGTGCCAGCAGTTATAATACAGATTACGAGCAGTACTTC. The whole variable domain, remainder taken from reference TRBV5-5 and TRBJ2-7, is DAGVTQSPTHLIKTRGQQVTLRCSPISGHKSVSWYQQVLGQGPQFIFQYYEKEERGRGNFPDRFSARQFPNYSSELNVNALLLGDSALYLCASSYNTDYEQYFGPGTRLTVT.

The chain links TRBV18 to TRBJ1-1; TRBD1 matches 8 bases. The germline V gene has CDR1 KGHSH and CDR2 LQKENI. The V and J ends lost 3 bases and 2 bases, in that order; junction bases with no gene match: 8. The CDR3 length is 16 residues. CDR3 DNA: TGTGCCAGCTCACCGATGCAGGGGGCCGAAAACACTGAAGCTTTCTTT. Translated, it gives CASSPMQGAENTEAFF. The whole variable domain, filled in from reference TRBV18 and TRBJ1-1, reads NAGVMQNPRHLVRRRGQEARLRCSPMKGHSHVYWYRQLPEEGLKFMVYLQKENIIDESGMPKERFSAEFPKEGPSILRIQQVVRGDSAAYFCASSPMQGAENTEAFFGQGTRLTVV.

This clone came up a few times. The J gene is TRBJ2-4, the V gene TRBV7-9; maybe TRBD1 (6 bases). The V and J ends lost 6 bases and 6 bases respectively, with 9 bases between them. CDR3 length: 12 amino acids. Germline assignment: CDR1 SEHNR and CDR2 FQNEAQ (reference sequence). CDR3 DNA: TGTGCCAGCAGAGACAGGCTAAACATTCAGTACTTC. Encoded protein: CASRDRLNIQYF. The variable domain in full, completed from reference TRBV7-9 and TRBJ2-4, reads DTGVSQNPRHKITKRGQNVTFRCDPISEHNRLYWYRQTLGQGPEFLTYFQNEAQLEKSRLLSDRFSAERPKGSFSTLEIQRTEQGDSAMYLCASRDRLNIQYFGAGTRLSVL.

Comment on this clone: The same CDR3 is also encoded by other DNA sequences in this sample. This chain joins TRBV14 and TRBJ2-2; 9 bases match TRBD1. The CDR3 has 15 residues. V lost 4 bases and J lost 4; bases outside the gene matches: 4. Germline loops: CDR1 SGHDN, CDR2 FVKESK. As DNA, the CDR3 is TGTGCCAGCAGCCCTACAGGGGGCGGCACCGGGGAGCTGTTTTTT. This translates into CASSPTGGGTGELFF.

The chain carries TRBV5-5 and TRBJ2-5; 8 bases are shared with TRBD2. The CDR3 spans 15 residues. CDR1 is SGHKS and CDR2 is YYEKEE in the germline V gene (reference sequence). V trimming: 0 bases; J trimming: 3 bases; junction bases outside the gene matches: 4. This chain's CDR3 is CASSLGLAGEETQYF. As DNA, the CDR3 is TGTGCCAGCAGCTTGGGGCTAGCGGGTGAAGAGACCCAGTACTTC.

The gene calls are TRBV15 and TRBJ1-1, with 7 bases fitting TRBD1. The ends lost 0 bases at V and 0 bases at J; junction bases unmatched: 1. CDR3 size: 15 residues. The germline gives CDR1 LNHNV, CDR2 YYDKDF (reference sequence). The CDR3 region has the DNA TGTGCCACCAGCAGAGACGACAGGGTGAACACTGAAGCTTTCTTT. It encodes CATSRDDRVNTEAFF.

The chain carries TRBV5-4 and TRBJ1-2, with a possible D match to TRBD1 (5 bases). There are 16 residues in the CDR3. Germline CDR1 and CDR2: SGHNT and YYREEE (reference sequence). Trimming left V 6 bases short and J 0 bases short, with 18 bases between. The CDR3 protein is CASTRRGGEANYGYTF. As DNA, the CDR3 is TGTGCCAGCACCCGGCGGGGGGGGGAAGCTAACTATGGCTACACCTTC. Variable domain in full (rest from reference TRBV5-4 and TRBJ1-2): ETGVTQSPTHLIKTRGQQVTLRCSSQSGHNTVSWYQQALGQGPQFIFQYYREEENGRGNFPPRFSGLQFPNYSSELNVNALELDDSALYLCASTRRGGEANYGYTFGSGTRLTVV.

The chain has TRBV4-3 and TRBJ2-7; possibly TRBD2 for D (5 bases). V lost 1 base to trimming and J lost 4 bases, with 11 bases between them. The CDR3 contains 14 residues. The germline gives CDR1 LGHNA, CDR2 YSLEER. Here the CDR3 reads CASSQVPSSYEQYF. As DNA, the CDR3 is TGCGCCAGCAGCCAAGTACCTAGCTCATACGAGCAGTACTTC.

V gene TRBV18 combines with J gene TRBJ2-7; D is uncertain. Germline V gives CDR1 KGHSH, CDR2 LQKENI. The CDR3 length is 14 residues. The V and J ends lost 5 bases and 4 bases respectively, with 15 bases between them. The CDR3 region is CASSTNSVGYEQYF. The CDR3 nucleotides read TGTGCCAGCTCAACGAACTCGGTCGGGTACGAGCAGTACTTC.

The chain links TRBV7-5 to TRBJ2-7; the D call TRBD2 from the table was never checked on the DNA. TRBV7-5 is reported as a pseudogene. The CDR3 has 13 amino acids. The CDR3 nucleotides read TGTGCCAGAAGCTTAGCGGGATCCTACGAGCAGTACTTC. This translates into CARSLAGSYEQYF.